A single T cell receptor beta chain is shown here with its context. This sample was taken from a study of blood T cell repertoires in COVID-19. Study summary: Samples representing acute and convalescent COVID-19 were sourced from the United States, Italy and Spain.

Germline V lookup: CDR1 MNHEY, CDR2 SMNVEV (reference sequence). The CDR3 consists of 16 residues. V lost 6 bases to trimming and J lost 4 bases; unmatched junction nucleotides: 11. Assay used: immunoSEQ multiplex PCR; TCRdb lists only in-frame clones, some missing. The profile shows under 65,000 clones, 82% of them singletons. J is TRBJ1-1 and V is TRBV27, with TRBD1 matching over 10 bases. Input material: peripheral blood. The source of this sequence is a woman aged 55-69 years with acute or convalescent COVID-19. The CDR3 DNA is TGTGCCAGCAGGCCCCGGACAGGGGGAGGAGGCACTGAAGCTTTCTTT. It specifies CASRPRTGGGGTEAFF.